In its sample, the clone carrying this T cell receptor beta chain was seen a few times. This specimen belongs to a study of blood T cells in healthy people across ages. PCR was performed a second time for about 6 to 11 cycles using a sample-barcoded 5' primer and a J-beta primer mix. Each cDNA was tagged by a template-switch adaptor containing 12 random nucleotides. TCRdb analysed the 5' RACE reads with MiXCR anew, one entry per CDR3 protein. The sample records under 850,000 distinct CDR3 sequences, about 37% being singletons. Extractions gave at least 5 micrograms of total RNA per sample. This CDR3 contains 15 residues. V shed 2 bases and J shed 3 bases, with 13 bases lying between them. The V gene's germline CDR1 is LGHNA and CDR2 YNFKEQ.

This sequence originates from a man aged 18-30 years in good health. What was sequenced was blood. The chain joins TRBV4-2 to TRBJ1-2, with D unclear. Written as DNA, the CDR3 is TGTGCCAGCAGCCAACCCACAGCGTTGTACTATGGCTACACCTTC. Amino acids: CASSQPTALYYGYTF.